This T cell receptor (beta chain) originates from a study of shared clonotypes between healthy human individuals. The wider study: CD4 naive and memory got three plates each, CD8 naive two, CD8 memory one.

Whole-study findings and limits: Limited genetic and exposure-history diversity came from having few donors.

Data came from immunoSEQ multiplex PCR; TCRdb stores just in-frame clones and leaves some out. This table has some 2,500,000 clones, about nine tenths appearing once. Comment on this clone: The antigen remains undetermined.

The CDR3 loop spans 14 amino acids. Trimming removed 2 bases at V and 2 bases at J, with 9 bases between. In germline, CDR1 is LGHNA, CDR2 YSLEER. This chain connects TRBV4-3 to TRBJ1-1; D is undetermined. The receptor's source is a man between 18 and 29 years old in good health. Some clones in this sample may be carry-over from other donors' samples. The sample consisted of naive CD4+ T cells from PBMCs. Subset in this sample: CD45RA+ positively selected. The CDR3 protein is CASSQYSRNTEAFF. CDR3 in DNA: TGCGCCAGCAGCCAATACTCACGCAACACTGAAGCTTTCTTT.